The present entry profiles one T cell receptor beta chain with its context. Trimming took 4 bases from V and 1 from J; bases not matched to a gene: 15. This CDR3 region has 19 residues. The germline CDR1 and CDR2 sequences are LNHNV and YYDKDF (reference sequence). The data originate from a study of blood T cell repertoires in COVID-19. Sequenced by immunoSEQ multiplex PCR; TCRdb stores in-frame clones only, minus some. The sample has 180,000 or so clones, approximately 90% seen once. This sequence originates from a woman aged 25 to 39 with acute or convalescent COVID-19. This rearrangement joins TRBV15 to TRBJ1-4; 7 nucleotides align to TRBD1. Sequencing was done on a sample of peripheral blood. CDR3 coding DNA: TGTGCCACCAGCAACCCAAGGGGGCGGATTAGCAGAACTAATGAAAAACTGTTTTTT. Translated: CATSNPRGRISRTNEKLFF.